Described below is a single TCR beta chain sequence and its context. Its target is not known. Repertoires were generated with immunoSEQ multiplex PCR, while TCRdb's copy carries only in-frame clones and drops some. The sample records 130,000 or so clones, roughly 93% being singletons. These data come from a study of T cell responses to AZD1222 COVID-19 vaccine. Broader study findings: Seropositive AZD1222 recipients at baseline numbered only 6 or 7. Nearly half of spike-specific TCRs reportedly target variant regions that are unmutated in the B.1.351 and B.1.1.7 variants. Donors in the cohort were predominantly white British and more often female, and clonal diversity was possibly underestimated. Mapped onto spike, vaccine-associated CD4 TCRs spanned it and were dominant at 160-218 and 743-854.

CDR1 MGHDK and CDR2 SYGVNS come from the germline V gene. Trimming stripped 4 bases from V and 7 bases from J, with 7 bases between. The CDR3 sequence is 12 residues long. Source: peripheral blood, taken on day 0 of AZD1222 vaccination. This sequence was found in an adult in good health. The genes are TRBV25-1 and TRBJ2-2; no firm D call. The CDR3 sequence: CASSVVDGELFF. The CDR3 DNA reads TGTGCCAGCAGTGTAGTGGACGGGGAGCTGTTTTTT. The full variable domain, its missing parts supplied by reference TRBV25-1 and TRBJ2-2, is EADIYQTPRYLVIGTGKKITLECSQTMGHDKMYWYQQDPGMELHLIHYSYGVNSTEKGDLSSESTVSRIRTEHFPLTLESARPSHTSQYLCASSVVDGELFFGEGSRLTVL.